This passage covers 18 T cell receptor beta chains from one sample sequenced in a study of response to subunit inactivated influenza vaccine. TCRdb used MiXCR to reprocess the RT-PCR reads, holding one entry per CDR3 protein. In the table there are 600,000 to 850,000 distinct CDR3 sequences, 12% to 15% of which are singletons. Sequencing was performed on PBMCs from blood, taken 14 days before vaccination. Receptor source: a man aged 50 to 59 who received an inactivated influenza vaccine.

V gene TRBV28 combines with J gene TRBJ2-7; D perhaps matches TRBD2 (5 bases). The length of the CDR3 is 13 residues. In germline, CDR1 is MDHEN, CDR2 SYDVKM. V was cut by 8 bases and J by 3 bases, with 14 bases left in between. DNA of the CDR3: TGTGCCAGCCAACGGGGTCGGGGCTACGAGCAGTACTTC. Translating it yields CASQRGRGYEQYF.

The rearrangement uses TRBV29-1 and TRBJ2-2; unclear D gene. Germline CDR1 and CDR2: SQVTM and ANQGSEA. V lost 6 bases to trimming and J lost 5 bases, with 7 bases between them. This CDR3 is built from 11 residues. The CDR3 coding sequence is TGCAGCGTCTCACGAACCGGGGAGCTGTTTTTT. Its translation: CSVSRTGELFF.

J is TRBJ1-2 and V is TRBV2; no reliable D call. In germline, CDR1 is SNHLY, CDR2 FYNNEI. The CDR3 sequence is 13 residues long. V was shortened by 4 bases and J by 2 bases, with 8 bases between the two germline ends. The CDR3 loop is CASSADLNYGYTF. In DNA form, the CDR3 reads TGTGCCAGCAGTGCGGACTTAAACTATGGCTACACCTTC.

In its sample, this clonotype was seen many times. The junction and the germline gene differ at one end; a read error may be behind it. The genes are TRBV4-3 and TRBJ2-3; D unclear. The CDR3 is 13 residues long. Germline V CDR1 and CDR2: LGHNA, YSLEER. CDR3 DNA: TGTGCCAGCAGCCAAGCTGGCACAGATACGCAGTATTTT. It specifies CASSQAGTDTQYF.

The rearrangement uses TRBV21-1 and TRBJ2-5; no DNA check was done on the table's D call, TRBD2. TRBV21-1 is noted as a pseudogene. This CDR3 contains 20 residues. The CDR3 nucleotides are TGTGCCAGCAGCAACCCCCTAGAGCCCGGTAGCGGGAGGACTCAAGAGACCCAGTACTTC. Its protein product is CASSNPLEPGSGRTQETQYF.

This clonotype was observed many times. The DNA of the CDR3 is TGTGCCAGCAGTTCCAGGGCCTACGAGCAGTACTTC. It encodes CASSSRAYEQYF. This chain links TRBV28 with TRBJ2-7; tentative D call: TRBD1 (5 bases). CDR1 and CDR2 (germline): MDHEN, SYDVKM. V was pared by 4 bases and J by 2 bases, with 6 bases between. The CDR3 is made up of 12 amino acids.

The chain couples TRBV20-1 to TRBJ2-5; tentatively, D is TRBD1 or TRBD2 (5 bases each). Trimming left V 6 bases short and J 3 bases short, with 17 bases between. Germline CDR1 and CDR2: DFQATT and SNEGSKA (reference sequence). The CDR3 is made up of 14 amino acids. CDR3 coding DNA: TGCAGTGCCGACCAACTCGGGACGGAAGAGACCCAGTACTTC. Translated: CSADQLGTEETQYF.

This clonotype was observed a handful of times. The genes are TRBV7-9 and TRBJ1-2; D possibly corresponds to TRBD1 (5 bases). CDR1 and CDR2 (germline): SEHNR, FQNEAQ (reference sequence). The CDR3 extends over 13 amino acids. The V and J ends lost 0 bases and 6 bases respectively, with 8 bases between them. As DNA, the CDR3 is TGTGCCAGCAGCTTAGCCGGGGCTAATGGCTACACCTTC. It specifies CASSLAGANGYTF.

This sequence joins TRBV3-1 and TRBJ2-7; 9 bases match TRBD2. The junction had 6 bases not matched to a gene; V was cut back by 5 bases and J by 4 bases. From germline, CDR1 is LGHDT and CDR2 YNNKEL (reference sequence). CDR3 size: 14 residues. The CDR3 bases are TGTGCCAGCAGCATACATAGCGGGAGTTACGAGCAGTACTTC. It translates to CASSIHSGSYEQYF.

This clonotype was seen a few times. The genes are TRBV7-2 and TRBJ2-5; the D gene is possibly TRBD2 (6 bases). CDR1 is SGHTA and CDR2 is FQGNSA in the germline V gene. V was clipped by 3 bases and J by 9 bases, with 17 bases between them. The CDR3 is 14 residues long. The CDR3 loop reads CASSLSRIGEAQYF. CDR3 nucleotides: TGTGCCAGCAGCTTGTCTAGGATCGGGGAGGCCCAGTACTTC.

This chain uses TRBV29-1 with TRBJ2-7, with 11 bases identical to TRBD1. The V gene end was trimmed by 6 bases and the J gene end by 2 bases; junction bases not matched to a gene: 6. The CDR3 runs to 14 residues. The V gene's germline CDR1 is SQVTM and CDR2 ANQGSEA. The CDR3 nucleotides read TGCAGCGTGGCCGGGACAGGGGGGACCTACGAGCAGTACTTC. Protein sequence: CSVAGTGGTYEQYF.

In this sample, this clonotype turned up a few times. The V gene is TRBV12-3 or TRBV12-4, the J gene TRBJ1-2, with TRBD1 matching over 9 bases. V lost 4 bases and J lost 6; bases outside the gene matches: 9. This CDR3 is built from 15 residues. The CDR3 sequence: CASSSPGTGLDGYTF. DNA for the CDR3: TGTGCCAGCAGTTCCCCCGGGACAGGGCTCGATGGCTACACCTTC.

CDR3 in amino acids: CASSVEGQGNEKLFF. For the CDR3, the DNA is TGTGCCAGCAGCGTAGAGGGACAGGGGAATGAAAAACTGTTTTTT. The rearrangement uses TRBV9 and TRBJ1-4, with TRBD1 matching over 10 bases. V lost 0 bases, J lost 5 bases, and 1 base stayed unmatched. Germline lookup yields CDR1 SGDLS and CDR2 YYNGEE. The CDR3 contains 15 residues.

This chain joins TRBV12-3 or TRBV12-4 and TRBJ2-7; tentatively, D is TRBD2 (5 bases). The CDR3 loop spans 14 amino acids. V shed 4 bases and J shed 6 bases, with 16 bases lying between them. The CDR3 nucleotides read TGTGCCAGCAGTTCGGGGATAGTTCGGGCCGAGCAGTACTTC. This codes for CASSSGIVRAEQYF.

The V call is TRBV28, the J call TRBJ1-3; D is uncertain. CDR3 length: 17 amino acids. V dropped 3 bases and J dropped 0 bases, with 15 bases sitting between them. Germline CDR1 MDHEN, CDR2 SYDVKM. The CDR3 protein is CASSFEIDGNSGNTIYF. Written as DNA, the CDR3 is TGTGCCAGCAGTTTTGAAATCGACGGAAACTCTGGAAACACCATATATTTT.

The chain couples TRBV20-1 to TRBJ2-7, with D maybe TRBD2 (5 bases). CDR1 is DFQATT and CDR2 is SNEGSKA in the germline V gene (reference sequence). The CDR3 loop spans 13 amino acids. Trimming took off 5 bases at V and 3 bases at J, with 14 bases between the two ends. CDR3 coding DNA: TGCAGTGCTCCCTTCACGGGGATCTACGAGCAGTACTTC. Its translation: CSAPFTGIYEQYF.

V gene TRBV20-1 combines with J gene TRBJ2-1; no clear D. This CDR3 spans 11 amino acids. V was cut by 3 bases and J by 7 bases, with 7 bases left in between. Germline V gene data show CDR1 as DFQATT and CDR2 as SNEGSKA (reference sequence). CDR3 region: CSARPLNEQFF. CDR3 DNA sequence: TGCAGTGCTAGGCCCCTAAATGAGCAGTTCTTC.

This chain connects TRBV6-2 or TRBV6-3 to TRBJ2-1, with 14 bases that match TRBD2. The CDR3 covers 17 residues. Per the germline V gene, CDR1 is MNHEY and CDR2 is SVGEGT. V lost 2 bases and J lost 4; bases outside the gene matches: 4. CDR3 sequence (DNA): TGTGCCAGCAGTTACCACGGGACTAGCGGGAGATACAATGAGCAGTTCTTC. Residues: CASSYHGTSGRYNEQFF.